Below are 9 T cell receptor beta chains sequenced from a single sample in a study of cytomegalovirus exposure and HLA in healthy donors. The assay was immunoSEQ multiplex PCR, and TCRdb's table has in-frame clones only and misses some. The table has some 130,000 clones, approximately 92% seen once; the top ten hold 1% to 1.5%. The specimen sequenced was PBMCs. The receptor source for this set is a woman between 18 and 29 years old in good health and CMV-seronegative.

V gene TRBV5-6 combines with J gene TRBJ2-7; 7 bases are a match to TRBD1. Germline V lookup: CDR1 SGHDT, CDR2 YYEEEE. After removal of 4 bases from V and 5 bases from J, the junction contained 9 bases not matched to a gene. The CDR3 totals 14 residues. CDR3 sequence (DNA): TGTGCCAGCAGCGGAACAGGGGTTGGCAACGAGCAGTACTTC. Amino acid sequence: CASSGTGVGNEQYF.

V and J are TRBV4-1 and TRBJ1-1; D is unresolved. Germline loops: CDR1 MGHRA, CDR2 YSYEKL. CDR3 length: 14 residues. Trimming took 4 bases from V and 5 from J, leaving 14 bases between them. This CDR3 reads CASSLVGAGTEAFF. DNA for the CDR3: TGCGCCAGCAGCCTCGTTGGAGCTGGGACTGAAGCTTTCTTT.

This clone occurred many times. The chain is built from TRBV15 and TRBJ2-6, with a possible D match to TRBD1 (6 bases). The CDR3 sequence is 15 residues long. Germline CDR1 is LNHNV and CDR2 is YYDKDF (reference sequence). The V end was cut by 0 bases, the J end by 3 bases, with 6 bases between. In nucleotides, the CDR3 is TGTGCCACCAGCAGAGACAGGGGTGGGGCCAACGTCCTGACTTTC. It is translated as CATSRDRGGANVLTF.

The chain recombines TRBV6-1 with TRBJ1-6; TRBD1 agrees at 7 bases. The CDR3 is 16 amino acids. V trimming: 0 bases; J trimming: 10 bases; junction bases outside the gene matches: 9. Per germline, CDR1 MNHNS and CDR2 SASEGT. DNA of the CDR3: TGTGCCAGCAGTGAAGCGCGGGCAGGGGGAAGCTCACCCCTCCACTTT. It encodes CASSEARAGGSSPLHF.

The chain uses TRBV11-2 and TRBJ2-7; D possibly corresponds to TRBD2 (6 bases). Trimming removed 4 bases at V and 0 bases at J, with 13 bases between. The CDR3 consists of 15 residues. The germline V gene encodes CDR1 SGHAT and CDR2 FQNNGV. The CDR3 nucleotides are TGTGCCAGCAGCTCGCCCGGGACTCACTCCTACGAGCAGTACTTC. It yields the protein CASSSPGTHSYEQYF.

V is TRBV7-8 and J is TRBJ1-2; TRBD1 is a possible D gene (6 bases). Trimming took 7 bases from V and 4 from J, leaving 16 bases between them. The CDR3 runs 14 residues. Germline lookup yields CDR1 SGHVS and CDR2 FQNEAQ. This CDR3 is CASTNRDPLYGYTF. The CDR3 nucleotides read TGTGCCAGCACCAACAGGGACCCTCTCTATGGCTACACCTTC. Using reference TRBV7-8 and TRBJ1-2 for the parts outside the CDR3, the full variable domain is GAGVSQSPRYKVAKRGQDVALRCDPISGHVSLFWYQQALGQGPEFLTYFQNEAQLDKSGLPSDRFFAERPEGSVSTLKIQRTQQEDSAVYLCASTNRDPLYGYTFGSGTRLTVV.

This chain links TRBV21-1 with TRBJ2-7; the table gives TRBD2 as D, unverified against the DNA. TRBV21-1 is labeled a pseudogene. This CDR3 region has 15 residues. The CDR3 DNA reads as TGTGCCAGCAGCAAAGTAAGGACTAGCGGTTGCGGGCAGTACTTC. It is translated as CASSKVRTSGCGQYF.

The CDR3 loop reads CSVEGAGTGELFF. The CDR3 coding sequence is TGCAGCGTTGAGGGGGCAGGGACCGGGGAGCTGTTTTTT. The chain recombines TRBV29-1 with TRBJ2-2, with D perhaps matching TRBD1 (6 bases). The CDR3 is made up of 13 amino acids. CDR1 is SQVTM and CDR2 is ANQGSEA in the germline V gene. The V gene lost 3 bases and the J gene lost 5 bases, with 10 bases spanning the gap.

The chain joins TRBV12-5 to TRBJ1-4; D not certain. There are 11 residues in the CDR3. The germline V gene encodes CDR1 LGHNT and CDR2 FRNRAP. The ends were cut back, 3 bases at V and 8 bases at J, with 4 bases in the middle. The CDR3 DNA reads TGTGCTAGTGGTTTCCTCGAAAAACTGTTTTTT. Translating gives CASGFLEKLFF. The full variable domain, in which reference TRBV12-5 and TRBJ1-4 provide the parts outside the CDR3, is DARVTQTPRHKVTEMGQEVTMRCQPILGHNTVFWYRQTMMQGLELLAYFRNRAPLDDSGMPKDRFSAEMPDATLATLKIQPSEPRDSAVYFCASGFLEKLFFGSGTQLSVL.